The 2 T cell receptor beta chains presented below share a single source sample, sequenced in a study of T-cell reconstitution after alpha-beta-depleted transplantation in children. Unique molecular identifiers were incorporated during preparation of the TCRbeta library. TCRdb itself ran the PCR reads through MiXCR, one entry per CDR3 protein. The sample records approximately 520,000 distinct CDR3 sequences, roughly 11% being singletons. This material consisted of PBMCs, mostly from graft donor cells, taken 180 days after TCRalphabeta/CD19-depleted stem cell transplant. All receptors come from a female patient aged 2 to 10 who had a stem cell transplant for aplastic anemia, so the T cells may come from the graft donor.

The chain uses TRBV7-2 and TRBJ1-5; D is perhaps TRBD1 (5 bases). This CDR3 has 15 residues. Between the trimmed V and J ends, which lost 3 bases and 4 bases, there was a span of 13 bases. CDR1 and CDR2 from the germline V gene are SGHTA and FQGNSA. CDR3 DNA sequence: TGTGCCAGCAGCTTTCTGGGGCCACCTAATCAGCCCCAGCATTTT. Its translation: CASSFLGPPNQPQHF.

V and J are TRBV7-2 and TRBJ1-2; D gene uncertain. This CDR3 spans 14 amino acids. Germline loops: CDR1 SGHTA, CDR2 FQGNSA. Trimming pared 7 bases from V and 8 bases from J, leaving 20 bases between. CDR3 protein: CASMEVMSLGGYTF. In DNA form, the CDR3 reads TGTGCCAGCATGGAAGTAATGTCCCTGGGAGGCTACACCTTC.